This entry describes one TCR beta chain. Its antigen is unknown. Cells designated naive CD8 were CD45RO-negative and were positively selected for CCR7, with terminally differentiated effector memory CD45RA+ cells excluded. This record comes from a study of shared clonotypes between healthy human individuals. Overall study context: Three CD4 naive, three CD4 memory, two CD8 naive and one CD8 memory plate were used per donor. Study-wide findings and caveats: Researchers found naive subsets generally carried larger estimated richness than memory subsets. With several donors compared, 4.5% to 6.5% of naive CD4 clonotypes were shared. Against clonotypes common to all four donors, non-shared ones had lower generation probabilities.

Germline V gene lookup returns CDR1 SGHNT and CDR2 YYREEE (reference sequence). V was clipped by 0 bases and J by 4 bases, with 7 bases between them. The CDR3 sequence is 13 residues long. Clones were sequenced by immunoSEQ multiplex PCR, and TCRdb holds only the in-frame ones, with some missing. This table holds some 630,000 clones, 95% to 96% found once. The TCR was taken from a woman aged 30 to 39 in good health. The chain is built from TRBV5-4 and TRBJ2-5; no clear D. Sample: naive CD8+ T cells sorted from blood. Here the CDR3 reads CASSLAPLETQYF. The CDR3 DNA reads TGTGCCAGCAGCTTGGCCCCGTTAGAGACCCAGTACTTC.